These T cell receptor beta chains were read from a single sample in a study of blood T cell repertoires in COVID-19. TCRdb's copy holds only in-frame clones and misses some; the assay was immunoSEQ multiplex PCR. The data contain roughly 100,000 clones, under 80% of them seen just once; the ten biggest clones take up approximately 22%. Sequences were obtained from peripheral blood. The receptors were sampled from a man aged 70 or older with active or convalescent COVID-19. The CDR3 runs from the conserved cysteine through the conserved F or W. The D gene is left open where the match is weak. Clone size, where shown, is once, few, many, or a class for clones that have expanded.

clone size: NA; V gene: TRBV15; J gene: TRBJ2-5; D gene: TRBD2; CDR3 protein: CATSGRTSGYQETQYF; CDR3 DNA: TGTGCCACCAGCGGTCGGACTAGCGGGTACCAAGAGACCCAGTACTTC
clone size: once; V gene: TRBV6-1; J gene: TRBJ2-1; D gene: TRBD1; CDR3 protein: CASTLVGTGSDEQFF; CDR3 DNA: TGTGCCAGCACCCTTGTCGGGACAGGGTCGGATGAGCAGTTCTTC
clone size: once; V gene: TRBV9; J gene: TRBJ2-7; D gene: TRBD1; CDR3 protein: CASSPRGQGAYEQYF; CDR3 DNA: TGTGCCAGCAGCCCCAGGGGACAGGGGGCCTACGAGCAGTACTTC
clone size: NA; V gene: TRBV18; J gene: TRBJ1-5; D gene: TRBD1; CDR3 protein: CASSPQGQGTNQPQHF; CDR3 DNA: TGTGCCAGCTCACCACAAGGACAGGGCACCAATCAGCCCCAGCATTTT
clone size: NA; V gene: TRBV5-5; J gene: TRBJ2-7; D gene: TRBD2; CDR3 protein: CASRTGLAGNYEQYF; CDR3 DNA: TGTGCCAGCAGGACCGGGCTAGCGGGGAACTACGAGCAGTACTTC
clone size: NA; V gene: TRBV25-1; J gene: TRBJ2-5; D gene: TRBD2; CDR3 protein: CASSEYLPSGIGETQYF; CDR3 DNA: TGTGCCAGCAGTGAATACCTGCCTAGCGGGATTGGAGAGACCCAGTACTTC
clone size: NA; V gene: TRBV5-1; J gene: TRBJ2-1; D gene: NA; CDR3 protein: CASSLGQANEQFF; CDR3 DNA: TGCGCCAGCAGCTTGGGACAGGCCAATGAGCAGTTCTTC
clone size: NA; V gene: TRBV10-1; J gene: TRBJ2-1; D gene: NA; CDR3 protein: CASSADSLGNEQFF; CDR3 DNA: TGCGCCAGCAGCGCGGACAGCCTTGGCAATGAGCAGTTCTTC
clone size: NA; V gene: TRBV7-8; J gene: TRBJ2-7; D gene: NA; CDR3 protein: CASSPLLAMNTYEQYF; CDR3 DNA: TGTGCCAGCAGCCCCCTACTAGCCATGAACACTTACGAGCAGTACTTC
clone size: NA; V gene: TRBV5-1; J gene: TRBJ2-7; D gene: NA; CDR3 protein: CASSSRGSTYEQYF; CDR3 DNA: TGCGCCAGCAGCTCGCGGGGCTCGACCTACGAGCAGTACTTC
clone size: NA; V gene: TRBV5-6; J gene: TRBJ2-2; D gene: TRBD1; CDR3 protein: CASSLHGTGYGELFF; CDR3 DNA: TGTGCCAGCAGCTTGCACGGGACAGGGTACGGGGAGCTGTTTTTT
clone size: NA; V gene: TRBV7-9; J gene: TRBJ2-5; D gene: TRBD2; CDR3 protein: CASSLGEASGGGGTQYF; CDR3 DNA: TGTGCCAGCAGCTTAGGTGAAGCCAGCGGGGGGGGCGGGACCCAGTACTTC
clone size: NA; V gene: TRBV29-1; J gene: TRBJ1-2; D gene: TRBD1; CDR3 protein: CSVDSGTGNYGYTF; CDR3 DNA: TGCAGCGTTGACTCTGGGACAGGAAACTATGGCTACACCTTC
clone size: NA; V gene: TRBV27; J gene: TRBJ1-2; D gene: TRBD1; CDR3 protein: CASSLVQGANYGYTF; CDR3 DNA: TGTGCCAGCAGTTTAGTCCAGGGGGCTAACTATGGCTACACCTTC
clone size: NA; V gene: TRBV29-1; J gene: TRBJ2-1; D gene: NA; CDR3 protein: CSVAQGGNEQFF; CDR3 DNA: TGCAGCGTTGCACAGGGAGGGAATGAGCAGTTCTTC
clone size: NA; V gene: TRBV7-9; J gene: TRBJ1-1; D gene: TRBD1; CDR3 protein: CASSPQGAVGTEAFF; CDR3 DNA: TGTGCCAGCAGCCCCCAGGGGGCCGTTGGCACTGAAGCTTTCTTT
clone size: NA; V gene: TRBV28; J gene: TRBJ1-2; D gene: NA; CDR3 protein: CASSLSQVLYGYTF; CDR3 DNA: TGTGCCAGCAGCTTATCACAGGTCCTCTATGGCTACACCTTC
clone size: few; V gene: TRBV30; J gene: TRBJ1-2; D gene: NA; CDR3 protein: CAWSGVRNTLYGYTF; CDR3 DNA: TGTGCCTGGAGTGGGGTGAGGAACACCCTCTATGGCTACACCTTC
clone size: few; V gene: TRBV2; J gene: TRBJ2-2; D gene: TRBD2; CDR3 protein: CASTLTSGGPTGELFF; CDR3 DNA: TGTGCCAGCACCTTGACTAGCGGGGGACCCACTGGGGAGCTGTTTTTT
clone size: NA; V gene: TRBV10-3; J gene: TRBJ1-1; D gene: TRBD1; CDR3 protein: CAISEGTGYPEAFF; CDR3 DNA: TGTGCCATCAGTGAGGGGACAGGGTACCCTGAAGCTTTCTTT
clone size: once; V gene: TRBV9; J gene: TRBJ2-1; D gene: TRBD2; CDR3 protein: CASSVVSGNYNEQFF; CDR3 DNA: TGTGCCAGCAGCGTAGTTAGCGGGAACTACAATGAGCAGTTCTTC
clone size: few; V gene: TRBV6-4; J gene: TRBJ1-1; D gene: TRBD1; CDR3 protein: CASSEGQGGAEAFF; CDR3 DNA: TGTGCCAGCAGTGAGGGACAGGGAGGGGCTGAAGCTTTCTTT
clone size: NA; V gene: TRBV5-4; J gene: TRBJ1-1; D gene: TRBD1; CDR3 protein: CASSFGQGITEAFF; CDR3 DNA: TGTGCCAGCAGCTTCGGACAGGGCATCACTGAAGCTTTCTTT
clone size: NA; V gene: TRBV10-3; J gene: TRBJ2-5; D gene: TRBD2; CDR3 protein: CATGTSGTSGETQYF; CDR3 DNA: TGTGCCACCGGGACTAGCGGGACCTCCGGGGAGACCCAGTACTTC
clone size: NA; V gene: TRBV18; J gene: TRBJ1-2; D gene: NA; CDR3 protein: CASSRVGYGYTF; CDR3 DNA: TGTGCCAGCTCCAGGGTCGGGTATGGCTACACCTTC
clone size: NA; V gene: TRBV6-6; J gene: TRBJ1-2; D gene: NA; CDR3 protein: CASYEAQRYGYTF; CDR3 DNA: TGTGCCAGCTATGAGGCCCAGAGGTATGGCTACACCTTC
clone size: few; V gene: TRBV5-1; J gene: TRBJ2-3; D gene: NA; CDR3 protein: CASRPTGSTDTQYF; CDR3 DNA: TGCGCCAGCAGGCCTACAGGGAGCACAGATACGCAGTATTTT
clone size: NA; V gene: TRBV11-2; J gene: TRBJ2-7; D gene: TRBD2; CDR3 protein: CASSLVVAGLKNEQYF; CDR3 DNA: TGTGCCAGCAGCTTAGTCGTAGCGGGCCTCAAGAACGAGCAGTACTTC
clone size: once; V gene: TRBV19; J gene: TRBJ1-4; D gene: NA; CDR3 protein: CASSLRQTTNEKLFF; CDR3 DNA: TGTGCCAGTAGTCTCCGACAGACCACTAATGAAAAACTGTTTTTT
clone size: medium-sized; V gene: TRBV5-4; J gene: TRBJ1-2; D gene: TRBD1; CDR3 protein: CASSPDPGQSKGYYGYTF; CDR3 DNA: TGTGCCAGCAGCCCCGATCCGGGACAGTCTAAGGGGTACTATGGCTACACCTTC
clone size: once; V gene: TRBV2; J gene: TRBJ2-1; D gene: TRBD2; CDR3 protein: CASSGTSGRGGEQFF; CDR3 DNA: TGTGCCAGCAGTGGGACTAGCGGGAGAGGGGGTGAGCAGTTCTTC
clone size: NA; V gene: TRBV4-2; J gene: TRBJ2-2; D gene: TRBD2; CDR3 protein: CASSQDQGLAGELFF; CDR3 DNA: TGTGCCAGCAGCCAAGATCAAGGACTAGCCGGGGAGCTGTTTTTT
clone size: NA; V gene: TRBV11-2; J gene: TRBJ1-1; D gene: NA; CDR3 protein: CASSLGAGPPEAFF; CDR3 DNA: TGTGCCAGCAGCTTAGGGGCAGGGCCACCTGAAGCTTTCTTT
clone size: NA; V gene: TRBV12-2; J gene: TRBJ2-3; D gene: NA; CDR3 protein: CASRLEGDTQYF; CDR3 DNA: TGTGCAAGTCGCTTAGAGGGGGATACGCAGTATTTT
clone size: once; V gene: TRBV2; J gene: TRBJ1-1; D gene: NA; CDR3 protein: CASLWGQTEAFF; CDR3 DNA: TGTGCCAGCCTTTGGGGACAAACCGAAGCTTTCTTT
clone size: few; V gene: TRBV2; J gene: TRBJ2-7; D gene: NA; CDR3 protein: CASSESGMGYEQYF; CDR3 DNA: TGTGCCAGCAGTGAATCAGGGATGGGTTACGAGCAGTACTTC
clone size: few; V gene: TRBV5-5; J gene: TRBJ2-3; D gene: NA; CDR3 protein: CASSSTASTDTQYF; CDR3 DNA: TGTGCCAGCAGCTCTACCGCTAGCACAGATACGCAGTATTTT
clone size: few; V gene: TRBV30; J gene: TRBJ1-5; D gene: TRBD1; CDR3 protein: CAWSSRQGSNQPQHF; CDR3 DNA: TGTGCCTGGAGCAGCCGACAGGGTAGCAATCAGCCCCAGCATTTT
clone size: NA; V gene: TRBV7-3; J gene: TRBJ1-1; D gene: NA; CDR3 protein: CASSLFSNTEAFF; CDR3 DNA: TGTGCCAGTAGCTTATTCTCTAACACTGAAGCTTTCTTT
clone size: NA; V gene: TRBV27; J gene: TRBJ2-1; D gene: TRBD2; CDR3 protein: CASTPEGLGSYNEQFF; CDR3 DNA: TGTGCCAGCACACCGGAAGGACTAGGCTCCTACAATGAGCAGTTCTTC